This T cell receptor (beta chain) was recovered during a study of CD8 T cells in ankylosing spondylitis. Whole-study results and caveats: There was reportedly significant enrichment of clones that were disease-linked in matched ankylosing spondylitis synovial fluid.

This clonotype was detected ten times or more. No antigen is known for it. One end of the junction varies from germline; a read error may be responsible. TCRdb independently ran MiXCR on the 5' RACE reads; one entry per CDR3 protein. The table lists 250,000 or so distinct CDR3 sequences, approximately 24% of them singletons, with approximately 0.61% in the top ten. CDR3 length: 14 residues. Germline V gene sequence: CDR1 DFQATT, CDR2 SNEGSKA (reference sequence). V is TRBV20-1 and J is TRBJ2-7, with TRBD2 matching 13 bases. This TCR came from a male donor with ankylosing spondylitis or in good health (not recorded which). The sample comprised blood, either unsorted or a sorted T cell fraction (not recorded which). CDR3 nucleotide sequence: TGCAGTGCTACGACTAGCGGGGGGAACTACGCGCAGTACTTC. Protein product: CSATTSGGNYAQYF.